The TCR beta chain under discussion was sequenced for a study of metastatic and nonmetastatic thyroid tumors. The wider study: A comparison of repertoires was made across blood and tumor or nodule tissue from malignant and benign thyroid patients. Study findings and constraints: In blood and tumor, TCR beta diversity was reportedly significantly higher in malignant thyroid tumors than in benign nodules.

All patients reached thyroid surgery having received no treatment beforehand. Points on this clone: The antigen is unknown.

In the original analysis: Using the CDR3 differences seen across clinicopathological groups, the authors built a distant-metastasis classifier for papillary thyroid cancer, which was meant to discriminate distant-metastatic patients. MiXCR was used by TCRdb to re-call the PCR reads. These V and J calls derive from TCRdb rather than the authors' analysis. The top ten clones hold about 14% of a sample with 35,000 to 50,000 clones, 20% to 30% of them seen once. Sequencing was carried out using tumor tissue. The clonotype comes from a female donor with papillary thyroid cancer or a benign thyroid nodule (not recorded which). Some clones in this sample may be carry-over from other donors' samples.

The DNA for the CDR3 is TGTGCCAGCAGTGGTGCGGCGGGCTACAATGAGCAGTTCTTC. Translation gives CASSGAAGYNEQFF. J is TRBJ2-1 and V is TRBV28; the D gene is possibly TRBD2 (5 bases). V lost 5 bases, J lost 3 bases, and 11 bases lay in between. The CDR3 is 14 amino acids. The V gene's germline CDR1 is MDHEN and CDR2 SYDVKM.